The 25 T cell receptor beta chains listed next were all sequenced from one sample in a study of Ad26.COV2.S vaccination and SARS-CoV-2 variants. Here immunoSEQ multiplex PCR was the method, and the copy in TCRdb shows in-frame clones only, minus some. The sample consists of roughly 510,000 clones, around 88% of them appearing once. Treatment meaning: some 20 received Ad26.COV2.S at low or high dose, single or two shots; five or six received placebo; per-sample allocation not given. It was on day 63 after the first vaccine or placebo injection that samples were taken. Source: peripheral blood, taken in a trial of Ad26.COV2.S vaccine versus placebo. The receptors were sampled from a person between 18 and 65 years old who received the Ad26.COV2.S COVID-19 vaccine or a placebo.

This clone has just a few counts. The chain recombines TRBV7-2 with TRBJ2-2; D is possibly TRBD2 (5 bases). Looked up from germline, CDR1 is SGHTA and CDR2 is FQGNSA. The CDR3 loop spans 15 amino acids. The V end was cut by 0 bases, the J end by 4 bases, with 9 bases between. The CDR3 coding sequence is TGTGCCAGCAGCTTAGCGCTTCGGGGCACCGGGGAGCTGTTTTTT. As protein: CASSLALRGTGELFF.

The chain has TRBV2 and TRBJ2-2; D ambiguous. Germline CDR1 and CDR2: SNHLY and FYNNEI. The V and J ends lost 6 bases and 6 bases respectively, with 5 bases between them. This CDR3 comprises 11 residues. The CDR3 sequence is CASRAAGELFF. Written as DNA, the CDR3 is TGTGCCAGCAGGGCGGCCGGGGAGCTGTTTTTT.

The chain employs TRBV15 and TRBJ1-2, with D perhaps matching TRBD1 (5 bases). Germline V gene lookup returns CDR1 LNHNV and CDR2 YYDKDF (reference sequence). The CDR3 loop spans 15 amino acids. The germline V and J ends were trimmed by 0 bases and 4 bases, with 12 bases remaining between them. CDR3 in DNA: TGTGCCACCAGCAGAGAGGCAGGGATCAGCTATGGCTACACCTTC. The encoded protein is CATSREAGISYGYTF.

The rearrangement joins TRBV2 to TRBJ1-1; D gene uncertain. CDR3 size: 13 residues. Germline values: CDR1 SNHLY, CDR2 FYNNEI. Trimming stripped 6 bases from V and 0 bases from J, with 8 bases between. The CDR3 sequence: CASSRTMNTEAFF. The CDR3 DNA reads TGTGCCAGCAGCCGTACCATGAACACTGAAGCTTTCTTT.

V and J are TRBV6-6 and TRBJ1-4; D remains unclear. Germline-derived CDR1 and CDR2 are MNHNY and SVGAGI (reference sequence). CDR3 length: 12 amino acids. V shed 7 bases and J shed 8 bases, with 11 bases lying between them. CDR3 loop: CASTHKREKLFF. In DNA, the CDR3 is TGTGCCAGCACCCACAAACGAGAAAAACTGTTTTTT.

The chain recombines TRBV28 with TRBJ2-7; 8 nucleotides agree with TRBD1. J lost 2 bases, V lost 4 bases, and 10 bases had no gene match. Germline V gene sequence: CDR1 MDHEN, CDR2 SYDVKM. The CDR3 length is 16 residues. The CDR3 DNA follows: TGTGCCAGCAGTTCCATACAGGGGGGTTTAACCTACGAGCAGTACTTC. Protein: CASSSIQGGLTYEQYF.

The chain has TRBV28 and TRBJ1-2; D is uncertain. The CDR3 length is 12 residues. Germline values: CDR1 MDHEN, CDR2 SYDVKM. Between the trimmed V and J ends, which lost 3 bases and 1 base, there was a span of 3 bases. The DNA for the CDR3 is TGTGCCAGCAGTTTGATTAACTATGGCTACACCTTC. It is translated as CASSLINYGYTF.

The chain carries TRBV19 and TRBJ2-2; D might be TRBD1 (5 bases). Per germline, CDR1 LNHDA and CDR2 SQIVND (reference sequence). Trimming left V 5 bases short and J 4 bases short, with 14 bases between. The CDR3 consists of 15 residues. The DNA of the CDR3 is TGTGCCAGTAGTCGCCAGGGCGCGAGCACCGGGGAGCTGTTTTTT. Translation: CASSRQGASTGELFF.

The chain uses TRBV15 and TRBJ2-2; 10 bases line up with TRBD1. Germline CDR1 reads LNHNV; CDR2 reads YYDKDF (reference sequence). Trimming removed 4 bases from V and 7 bases from J; junction bases left unmatched: 3. This CDR3 has 14 residues. The CDR3 is CATSKDRGYGELFF. CDR3 DNA sequence: TGTGCCACCAGCAAGGACAGGGGGTACGGGGAGCTGTTTTTT. The entire variable domain, with the rest obtained from reference TRBV15 and TRBJ2-2, is as follows: DAMVIQNPRYQVTQFGKPVTLSCSQTLNHNVMYWYQQKSSQAPKLLFHYYDKDFNNEADTPDNFQSRRPNTSFCFLDIRSPGLGDTAMYLCATSKDRGYGELFFGEGSRLTVL.

This chain links TRBV9 with TRBJ2-7, with TRBD2 as a possible D gene (6 bases). Germline V gene lookup returns CDR1 SGDLS and CDR2 YYNGEE. This CDR3 comprises 13 residues. V lost 1 base, J lost 4 bases, and 9 bases lay in between. In DNA, the CDR3 is TGTGCCAGCAGCGTATTGGGGGGTTACGAGCAGTACTTC. Its translation is CASSVLGGYEQYF.

The rearrangement joins TRBV21-1 to TRBJ2-1; the table's TRBD2 call for D was not verified on the DNA. TRBV21-1 is labeled a pseudogene. CDR3 size: 16 residues. The CDR3 loop reads CASSKGTYSSYNEQFF. CDR3 DNA: TGTGCCAGCAGCAAAGGAACTTATAGCTCCTACAATGAGCAGTTCTTC.

In this sample, this clone turned up once. This rearrangement joins TRBV30 to TRBJ1-2; a possible D gene is TRBD1 (5 bases). The V and J ends lost 3 bases and 8 bases respectively, with 19 bases between them. The CDR3 length is 14 residues. Germline CDR1 GTSNPN, CDR2 SVGIG (reference sequence). CDR3 nucleotides: TGTGCCTGGAGCGCCCTTCCCGGGGGAGTAGGCTACACCTTC. Its translation is CAWSALPGGVGYTF. The variable domain in full, with the rest retrieved from reference TRBV30 and TRBJ1-2, is SQTIHQWPATLVQPVGSPLSLECTVEGTSNPNLYWYRQAAGRGLQLLFYSVGIGQISSEVPQNLSASRPQDRQFILSSKKLLLSDSGFYLCAWSALPGGVGYTFGSGTRLTVV.

The chain recombines TRBV19 with TRBJ2-5; TRBD1 might be the D (5 bases). V lost 2 bases and J 5 bases, leaving 9 bases between the germline ends. Germline CDR1 reads LNHDA; CDR2 reads SQIVND (reference sequence). This CDR3 is 13 amino acids long. The CDR3 protein is CASSIQGRETQYF. CDR3 coding DNA: TGTGCCAGTAGTATACAGGGCCGGGAGACCCAGTACTTC.

The chain uses TRBV19 and TRBJ1-2; possible D gene TRBD1, 5 bases. The CDR3 is made up of 15 amino acids. The V end was cut by 5 bases, the J end by 5 bases, with 18 bases between. CDR1 LNHDA and CDR2 SQIVND come from the germline V gene (reference sequence). This CDR3 is CASSLGAAVSYGYTF. The CDR3, as DNA: TGTGCCAGTAGTCTTGGGGCAGCAGTTTCATATGGCTACACCTTC.

CDR3 loop: CASSPLYNEQFF. The CDR3 region has the DNA TGTGCCAGCAGCCCACTTTACAATGAGCAGTTCTTC. The chain uses TRBV7-9 and TRBJ2-1; D is unresolved. V dropped 5 bases and J dropped 4 bases, with 6 bases sitting between them. Germline CDR1 reads SEHNR; CDR2 reads FQNEAQ (reference sequence). The CDR3 consists of 12 residues.

This clone was counted a single time. The V and J genes are TRBV28 and TRBJ1-2; D may be TRBD1 (5 bases). V was trimmed by 7 bases and J by 0 bases, leaving 21 bases between them. Per the germline V gene, CDR1 is MDHEN and CDR2 is SYDVKM. The CDR3 loop spans 17 amino acids. The CDR3 sequence: CASKRRNGALANYGYTF. The CDR3 DNA follows: TGTGCCAGCAAAAGGAGGAATGGGGCTTTAGCTAACTATGGCTACACCTTC.

This clone was seen only once. This sequence joins TRBV3-1 (or the pseudogene TRBV3-2) and TRBJ2-7; 7 bases line up with TRBD1. J was trimmed by 11 bases and V by 4 bases; bases with no gene match: 5. Germline V gene data show CDR1 as LGHDT and CDR2 as YNNKEL (reference sequence). The CDR3 is 11 amino acids. The CDR3 coding sequence is TGTGCCAGCAGCCGAGACAGGGTAAAGTACTTC. Protein: CASSRDRVKYF.

The chain recombines TRBV3-1 (or the pseudogene TRBV3-2) with TRBJ2-1; D call uncertain. The V gene lost 4 bases and the J gene lost 9 bases, with 7 bases spanning the gap. Germline values: CDR1 LGHDT, CDR2 YNNKEL (reference sequence). The CDR3 length is 11 residues. CDR3 coding DNA: TGTGCCAGCAGCCGATGGTCTGAGCAGTTCTTC. Encoded protein: CASSRWSEQFF.

This clone appeared a single time. V is TRBV3-1 (or the pseudogene TRBV3-2) and J is TRBJ2-2, with D tentatively TRBD1 (5 bases). The CDR3 has 13 residues. Per the germline V gene, CDR1 is LGHDT and CDR2 is YNNKEL (reference sequence). Trimming took off 3 bases at V and 7 bases at J, with 9 bases between the two ends. The CDR3 DNA is TGTGCCAGCAGCCAGCCCGACAGCGGGGAGCTGTTTTTT. Amino acid sequence: CASSQPDSGELFF.

The chain couples TRBV27 to TRBJ2-3; 9 nucleotides align to TRBD2. Germline CDR1 is MNHEY and CDR2 is SMNVEV (reference sequence). This CDR3 is built from 15 residues. V was clipped by 2 bases and J by 8 bases; unmatched bases: 8. The CDR3 loop reads CASSLMAGGRGTQYF. The CDR3 DNA sequence: TGTGCCAGCAGTTTAATGGCGGGAGGGAGGGGTACGCAGTATTTT.

The chain couples TRBV5-8 to TRBJ2-3; 13 positions agree with TRBD2. The CDR3 is 16 residues long. Germline V gene sequence: CDR1 SGHTS, CDR2 YDEGEE. The J segment lost 6 bases and the V segment lost 4 bases, leaving 8 bases of the junction unmatched. CDR3 sequence reads: CASSQLAGGPRDTQYF. DNA for the CDR3: TGTGCCAGCAGCCAACTAGCGGGAGGGCCGAGGGATACGCAGTATTTT.

The chain joins TRBV9 to TRBJ1-4, with a possible D match to TRBD1 (5 bases). With 1 base removed from V and 3 bases from J, the gap between germline ends came to 7 bases. Germline lookup yields CDR1 SGDLS and CDR2 YYNGEE. CDR3 length: 14 amino acids. This chain's CDR3 is CASSVRGSNEKLFF. The CDR3 nucleotides read TGTGCCAGCAGCGTACGGGGGTCTAATGAAAAACTGTTTTTT.

The rearrangement uses TRBV7-9 and TRBJ2-4, with D perhaps assigned TRBD1 or TRBD2 (6 bases each). This CDR3 region has 13 residues. Trimming removed 1 base at V and 15 bases at J, with 16 bases between. From germline, CDR1 is SEHNR and CDR2 FQNEAQ (reference sequence). The DNA of the CDR3 is TGTGCCAGCAGCTTAGGGGGGGCCGTGGAGCGGTACTTC. This encodes CASSLGGAVERYF.

The J gene is TRBJ2-7, the V gene TRBV15, with 9 bases aligning to TRBD1. The CDR3 is made up of 17 amino acids. The V segment lost 1 base and the J segment 0 bases; nucleotides outside the gene matches: 7. CDR1 is LNHNV, CDR2 YYDKDF, per germline (reference sequence). The CDR3 spells CATSRVTGTGFSYEQYF. The CDR3 nucleotides are TGTGCCACCAGCAGAGTGACGGGGACAGGGTTCTCCTACGAGCAGTACTTC.

The rearrangement uses TRBV3-1 (or the pseudogene TRBV3-2) and TRBJ2-3; D possibly corresponds to TRBD2 (5 bases). The CDR3 is 13 amino acids. The germline V and J ends were trimmed by 4 bases and 5 bases, with 10 bases remaining between them. The V gene's germline CDR1 is LGHDT and CDR2 YNNKEL (reference sequence). The CDR3 reads CASSRFRGDTQYF. CDR3 DNA: TGTGCCAGCAGCCGATTTCGGGGAGATACGCAGTATTTT.